A selection of T cell receptor beta chains follows, all from one sample in a study of PD-1 blockade in classical Hodgkin lymphoma. The protocol was immunoSEQ multiplex PCR, while the TCRdb copy is restricted to in-frame clones and leaves out a portion. Among roughly 100,000 clones listed, more than 70% were seen once. The sequencing used peripheral blood mononuclear cells (PBMCs), collected before the fourth cycle of nivolumab. The receptors here all came from a human donor with classical Hodgkin lymphoma. CDR3s include the opening cysteine and the closing phenylalanine or tryptophan. The D gene is left open where the match is weak. Not every row has a clone size; where given, it reads once, few, many or a size class.

j_call | d_call | v_call | clone_size | cdr3_aa | cdr3_nt
TRBJ1-1 | TRBD1 | TRBV6-5 | NA | CASSSPTGGNTEAFF | TGTGCCAGCAGTTCTCCTACAGGGGGGAACACTGAAGCTTTCTTT
TRBJ1-3 | NA | TRBV5-1 | NA | CASRKQGSADTIYF | TGCGCCAGCCGTAAACAGGGTAGTGCGGACACCATATATTTT
TRBJ1-2 | NA | TRBV28 | NA | CASSAGRDYGYTF | TGTGCCAGCAGTGCGGGACGAGATTATGGCTACACCTTC
TRBJ2-7 | NA | TRBV21-1 | NA | CASNGTDYEQYF | TGTGCCAGCAACGGGACAGACTACGAGCAGTACTTC
TRBJ1-1 | NA | TRBV28 | NA | CASAPQDTGRSEAFF | TGTGCCAGCGCACCGCAGGACACGGGTAGGTCCGAAGCTTTCTTT
TRBJ2-1 | TRBD2 | TRBV15 | NA | CATSGSSGSADEQFF | TGTGCCACCAGCGGATCCAGCGGGAGTGCCGATGAGCAGTTCTTC
TRBJ2-5 | TRBD1 | TRBV7-6 | NA | CASSLDDRARETQYF | TGTGCCAGCAGCTTAGACGACAGGGCCAGGGAGACCCAGTACTTC
TRBJ2-1 | TRBD1 | TRBV6-5 | NA | CASTSGQEGDEQFF | TGTGCCAGCACCTCGGGACAGGAGGGAGATGAGCAGTTCTTC
TRBJ2-7 | NA | TRBV7-8 | NA | CASSQFQGQDGEQYF | TGTGCCAGCAGCCAGTTCCAGGGCCAGGATGGGGAGCAGTACTTC
TRBJ2-6 | NA | TRBV7-9 | once | CASSLGVDSPSGANVLTF | TGTGCCAGCAGCTTAGGAGTCGACAGCCCCTCTGGGGCCAACGTCCTGACTTTC
TRBJ2-7 | NA | TRBV20-1 | NA | CSATGVEQYF | TGCAGTGCCACCGGGGTCGAGCAGTACTTC
TRBJ2-3 | TRBD2 | TRBV10-2 | NA | CASSEWREADTQYF | TGCGCCAGCAGTGAGTGGCGGGAGGCAGATACGCAGTATTTT
TRBJ2-7 | TRBD1 | TRBV5-1 | NA | CASSLGTGAMLDEQYF | TGCGCCAGCAGCTTGGGGACAGGGGCGATGCTCGACGAGCAGTACTTC
TRBJ1-3 | NA | TRBV6-1 | NA | CASRDSGNTIYF | TGTGCCAGCAGGGACAGTGGAAACACCATATATTTT
TRBJ2-5 | NA | TRBV27 | NA | CASSPLYVQETQYF | TGTGCCAGCAGTCCGCTTTACGTCCAAGAGACCCAGTACTTC
TRBJ1-2 | NA | TRBV14 | NA | CASSQPRQDNYGYTF | TGTGCCAGCAGCCAACCCCGACAGGACAACTATGGCTACACCTTC
TRBJ2-5 | NA | TRBV7-9 | NA | CASSYTNWAQYF | TGTGCCAGCAGCTACACCAACTGGGCCCAGTACTTC
TRBJ1-1 | NA | TRBV5-1 | NA | CASSLQGPAEAFF | TGCGCCAGCAGCTTGCAGGGGCCGGCTGAAGCTTTCTTT
TRBJ1-2 | TRBD1 | TRBV5-6 | NA | CASSLGQGSFGYTF | TGTGCCAGCAGCTTAGGACAGGGATCTTTTGGCTACACCTTC
TRBJ1-1 | NA | TRBV6-5 | NA | CASSSPTGNTEAFF | TGTGCCAGCAGTTCCCCGACAGGGAACACTGAAGCTTTCTTT
TRBJ2-2 | NA | TRBV9 | NA | CASSVVAAGELFF | TGTGCCAGCAGCGTAGTAGCGGCCGGGGAGCTGTTTTTT
TRBJ1-1 | NA | TRBV28 | NA | CASRQNTEAFF | TGTGCCAGCAGGCAAAACACTGAAGCTTTCTTT
TRBJ2-5 | TRBD1 | TRBV11-3 | NA | CASSQGQGQETQYF | TGTGCCAGCAGCCAGGGACAGGGCCAAGAGACCCAGTACTTC
TRBJ1-5 | NA | TRBV6-1 | NA | CASSEAGGGNQPQHF | TGTGCCAGCAGTGAAGCGGGGGGGGGCAATCAGCCCCAGCATTTT
TRBJ2-3 | NA | TRBV5-4 | NA | CASSSQGAATDTQYF | TGTGCCAGCAGTTCCCAGGGAGCGGCCACAGATACGCAGTATTTT
TRBJ1-2 | NA | TRBV7-9 | NA | CASSLAKDGRFGYTF | TGTGCCAGCAGCTTAGCGAAAGACGGTCGATTCGGCTACACCTTC
TRBJ1-1 | NA | TRBV15 | NA | CATSRARPMNTEAFF | TGTGCCACCAGCAGAGCGCGACCGATGAACACTGAAGCTTTCTTT
TRBJ2-3 | NA | TRBV10-3 | NA | CAISESRWGASTDTQYF | TGTGCCATCAGTGAGTCGAGATGGGGCGCTAGCACAGATACGCAGTATTTT
TRBJ1-5 | TRBD1 | TRBV6-7 | NA | CASSYPGQGTQPQHF | TGTGCCAGCAGTTACCCGGGACAGGGGACTCAGCCCCAGCATTTT
TRBJ1-5 | NA | TRBV19 | NA | CASSSRPQPQHF | TGTGCCAGTAGTTCCCGGCCTCAGCCCCAGCATTTT
TRBJ1-1 | TRBD1 | TRBV28 | NA | CASSFEQGARRITEAFF | TGTGCCAGCAGTTTTGAACAGGGGGCGCGGAGAATCACTGAAGCTTTCTTT
TRBJ2-3 | TRBD2 | TRBV7-6 | once | CASSLVTAGGPTDTQYF | TGTGCCAGCAGCTTAGTGACTGCGGGAGGGCCAACAGATACGCAGTATTTT
TRBJ2-2 | NA | TRBV6-1 | NA | CASSTDRTGELFF | TGTGCCAGCAGTACAGACAGGACCGGGGAGCTGTTTTTT
TRBJ2-5 | NA | TRBV10-3 | NA | CAISEGGPRGETQYF | TGTGCCATCAGTGAGGGGGGTCCCCGGGGCGAGACCCAGTACTTC
TRBJ2-7 | NA | TRBV10-2 | NA | CASRPTASSYEQYF | TGCGCCAGCAGACCGACTGCGTCGTCCTACGAGCAGTACTTC
TRBJ1-5 | NA | TRBV19 | NA | CASSERAFSNQPQHF | TGTGCCAGTAGTGAGAGGGCGTTTAGCAATCAGCCCCAGCATTTT
TRBJ1-5 | NA | TRBV11-3 | NA | CASSLDNQPQHF | TGTGCCAGCAGCTTAGATAATCAGCCCCAGCATTTT
TRBJ1-5 | TRBD1 | TRBV4-2 | NA | CASSQAVHPGQGRLEPQHF | TGTGCCAGCAGCCAAGCGGTACACCCAGGACAGGGAAGGTTGGAGCCCCAGCATTTT
TRBJ2-5 | TRBD2 | TRBV5-1 | NA | CASSFPRTSGRYQETQYF | TGCGCCAGCAGCTTTCCCCGGACTAGCGGGAGGTACCAAGAGACCCAGTACTTC
TRBJ2-7 | NA | TRBV2 | few | CASSDILQTRVGTYEQYF | TGTGCCAGCAGTGACATTTTACAGACGCGGGTTGGGACCTACGAGCAGTACTTC
TRBJ1-1 | NA | TRBV14 | once | CASSQPGWTEAFF | TGTGCCAGCAGCCAACCGGGTTGGACTGAAGCTTTCTTT
TRBJ2-2 | NA | TRBV27 | NA | CASIWTDSTGELFF | TGTGCCAGCATCTGGACAGACTCCACCGGGGAGCTGTTTTTT
TRBJ1-3 | NA | TRBV6-5 | once | CASSYSVSSGNTIYF | TGTGCCAGCAGTTACTCGGTCAGCTCTGGAAACACCATATATTTT
TRBJ1-2 | NA | TRBV6-1 | once | CASSYTYRTTF | TGTGCCAGCAGTTACACCTACAGGACTACCTTC
TRBJ2-3 | TRBD2 | TRBV30 | NA | CAWSGPSGSTTDTQYF | TGTGCCTGGAGTGGACCTAGCGGGAGTACCACAGATACGCAGTATTTT